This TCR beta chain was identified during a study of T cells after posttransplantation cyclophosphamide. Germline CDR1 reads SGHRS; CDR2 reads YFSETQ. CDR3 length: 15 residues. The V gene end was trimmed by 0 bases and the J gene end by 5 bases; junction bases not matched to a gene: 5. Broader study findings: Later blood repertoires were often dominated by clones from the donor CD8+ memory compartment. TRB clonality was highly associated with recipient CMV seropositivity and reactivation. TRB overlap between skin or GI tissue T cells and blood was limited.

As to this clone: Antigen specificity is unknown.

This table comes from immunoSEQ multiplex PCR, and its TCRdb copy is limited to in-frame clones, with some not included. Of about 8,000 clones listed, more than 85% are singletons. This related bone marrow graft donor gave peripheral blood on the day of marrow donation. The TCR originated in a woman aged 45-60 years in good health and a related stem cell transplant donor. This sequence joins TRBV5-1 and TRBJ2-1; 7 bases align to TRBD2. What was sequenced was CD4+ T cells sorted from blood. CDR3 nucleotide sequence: TGCGCCAGCAGCTTGGTTGGCGGGGGAAACAATGAGCAGTTCTTC. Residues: CASSLVGGGNNEQFF.